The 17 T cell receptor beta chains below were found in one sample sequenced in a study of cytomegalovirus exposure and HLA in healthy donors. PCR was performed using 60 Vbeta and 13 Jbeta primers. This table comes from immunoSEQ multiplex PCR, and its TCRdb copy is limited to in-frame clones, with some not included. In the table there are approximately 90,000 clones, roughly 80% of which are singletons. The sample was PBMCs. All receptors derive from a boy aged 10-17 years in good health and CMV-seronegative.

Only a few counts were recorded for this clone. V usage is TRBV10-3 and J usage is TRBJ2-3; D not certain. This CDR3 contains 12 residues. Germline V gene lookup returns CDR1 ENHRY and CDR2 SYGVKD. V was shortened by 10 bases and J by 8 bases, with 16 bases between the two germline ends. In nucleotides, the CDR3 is TGTGCCACCTCGAGGAACGAGCGTACGCAGTATTTT. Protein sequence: CATSRNERTQYF.

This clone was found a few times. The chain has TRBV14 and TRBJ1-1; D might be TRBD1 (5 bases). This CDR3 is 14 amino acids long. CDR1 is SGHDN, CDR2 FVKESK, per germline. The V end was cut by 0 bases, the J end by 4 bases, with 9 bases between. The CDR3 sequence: CASSQERGSTEAFF. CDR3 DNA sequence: TGTGCCAGCAGCCAAGAGCGGGGGTCCACTGAAGCTTTCTTT.

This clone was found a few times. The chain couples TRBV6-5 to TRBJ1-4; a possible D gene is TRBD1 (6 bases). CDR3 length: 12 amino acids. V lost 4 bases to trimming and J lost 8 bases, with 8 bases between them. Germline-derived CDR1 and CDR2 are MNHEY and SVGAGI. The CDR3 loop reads CASSSQGEKLFF. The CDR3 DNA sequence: TGTGCCAGCAGTTCACAGGGAGAAAAACTGTTTTTT.

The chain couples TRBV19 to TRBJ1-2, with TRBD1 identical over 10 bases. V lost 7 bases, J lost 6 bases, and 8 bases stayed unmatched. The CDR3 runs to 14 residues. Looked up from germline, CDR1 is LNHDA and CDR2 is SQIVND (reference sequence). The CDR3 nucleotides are TGTGCCAGTACTGCGGGACAGGGGTTGGATGGCTACACCTTC. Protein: CASTAGQGLDGYTF.

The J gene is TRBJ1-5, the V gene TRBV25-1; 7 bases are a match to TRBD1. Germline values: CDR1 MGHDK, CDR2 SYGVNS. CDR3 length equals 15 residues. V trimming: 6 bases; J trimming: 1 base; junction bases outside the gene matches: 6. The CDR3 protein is CASRGPGGSNQPQHF. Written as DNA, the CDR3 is TGTGCCAGCAGAGGGCCAGGGGGGAGCAATCAGCCCCAGCATTTT.

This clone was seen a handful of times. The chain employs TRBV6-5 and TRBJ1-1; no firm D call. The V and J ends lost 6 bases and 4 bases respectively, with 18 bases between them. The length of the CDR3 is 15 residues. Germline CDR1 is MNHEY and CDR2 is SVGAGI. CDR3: CASSPNHLGVTEAFF. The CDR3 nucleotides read TGTGCCAGCAGCCCCAATCATCTTGGAGTCACTGAAGCTTTCTTT.

This CDR3 reads CASTPTGMNTEAFF. The CDR3 DNA reads as TGTGCCAGCACACCGACAGGGATGAACACTGAAGCTTTCTTT. J is TRBJ1-1 and V is TRBV7-9, with 7 bases that match TRBD1. CDR1 is SEHNR and CDR2 is FQNEAQ in the germline V gene (reference sequence). The ends lost 7 bases at V and 0 bases at J; junction bases unmatched: 5. This CDR3 has 14 residues.

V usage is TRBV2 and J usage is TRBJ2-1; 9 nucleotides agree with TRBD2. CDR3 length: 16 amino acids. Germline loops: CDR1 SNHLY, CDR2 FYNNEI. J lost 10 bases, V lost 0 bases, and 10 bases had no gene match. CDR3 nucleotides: TGTGCCAGCAGTGAAGCGCTTTGGGCTAGCGGGAACGAGCAGTTCTTC. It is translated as CASSEALWASGNEQFF.

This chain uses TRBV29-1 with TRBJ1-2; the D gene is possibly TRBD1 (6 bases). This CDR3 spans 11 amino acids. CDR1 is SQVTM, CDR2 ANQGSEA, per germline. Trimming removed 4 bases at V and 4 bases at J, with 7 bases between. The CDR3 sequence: CSVAGVYGYTF. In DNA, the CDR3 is TGCAGCGTTGCAGGGGTCTATGGCTACACCTTC.

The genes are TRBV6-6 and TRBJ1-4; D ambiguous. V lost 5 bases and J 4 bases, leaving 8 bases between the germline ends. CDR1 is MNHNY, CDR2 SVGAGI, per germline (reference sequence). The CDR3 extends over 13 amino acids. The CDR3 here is CASSRDYNEKLFF. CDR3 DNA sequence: TGTGCCAGCAGTCGAGATTATAATGAAAAACTGTTTTTT.

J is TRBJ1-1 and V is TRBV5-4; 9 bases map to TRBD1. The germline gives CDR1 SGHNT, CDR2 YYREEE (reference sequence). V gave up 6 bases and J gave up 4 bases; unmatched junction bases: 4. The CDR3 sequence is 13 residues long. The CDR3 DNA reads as TGTGCCAGCAACAGGGGGCTGAGCACTGAAGCTTTCTTT. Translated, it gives CASNRGLSTEAFF.

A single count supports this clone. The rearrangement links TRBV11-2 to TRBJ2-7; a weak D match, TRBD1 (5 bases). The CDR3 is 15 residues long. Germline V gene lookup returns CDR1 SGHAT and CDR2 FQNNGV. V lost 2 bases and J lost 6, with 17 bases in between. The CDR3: CASSLQGSWMGEQYF. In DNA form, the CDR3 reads TGTGCCAGCAGCTTACAGGGATCTTGGATGGGCGAGCAGTACTTC. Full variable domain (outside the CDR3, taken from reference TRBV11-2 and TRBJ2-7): EAGVAQSPRYKIIEKRQSVAFWCNPISGHATLYWYQQILGQGPKLLIQFQNNGVVDDSQLPKDRFSAERLKGVDSTLKIQPAKLEDSAVYLCASSLQGSWMGEQYFGPGTRLTVT.

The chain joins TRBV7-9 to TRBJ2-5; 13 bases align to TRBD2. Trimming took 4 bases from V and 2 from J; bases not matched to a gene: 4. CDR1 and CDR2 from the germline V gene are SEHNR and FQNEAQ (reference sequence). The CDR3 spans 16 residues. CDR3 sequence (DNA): TGTGCCAGCAGCTCCAGACTAGCGGGGGGTCAAGAGACCCAGTACTTC. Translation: CASSSRLAGGQETQYF.

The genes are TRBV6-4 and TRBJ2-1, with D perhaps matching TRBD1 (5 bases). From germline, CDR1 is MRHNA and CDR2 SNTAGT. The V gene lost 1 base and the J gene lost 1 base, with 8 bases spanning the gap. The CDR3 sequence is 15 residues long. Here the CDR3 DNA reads TGTGCCAGCAGTGACTATCAGGGATCCTACAATGAGCAGTTCTTC. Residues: CASSDYQGSYNEQFF.

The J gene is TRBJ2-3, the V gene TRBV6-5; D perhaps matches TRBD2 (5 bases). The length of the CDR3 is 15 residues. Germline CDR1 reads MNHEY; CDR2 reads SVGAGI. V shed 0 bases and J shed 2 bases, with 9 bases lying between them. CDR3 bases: TGTGCCAGCAGTTACTCCCGACTACCCACAGATACGCAGTATTTT. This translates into CASSYSRLPTDTQYF.

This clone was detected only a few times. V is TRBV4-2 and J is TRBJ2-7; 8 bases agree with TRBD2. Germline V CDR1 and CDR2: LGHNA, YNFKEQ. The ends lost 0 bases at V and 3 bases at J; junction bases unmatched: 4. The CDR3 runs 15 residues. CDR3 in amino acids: CASSQERAGDYEQYF. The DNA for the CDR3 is TGTGCCAGCAGCCAAGAGAGAGCGGGAGACTACGAGCAGTACTTC.

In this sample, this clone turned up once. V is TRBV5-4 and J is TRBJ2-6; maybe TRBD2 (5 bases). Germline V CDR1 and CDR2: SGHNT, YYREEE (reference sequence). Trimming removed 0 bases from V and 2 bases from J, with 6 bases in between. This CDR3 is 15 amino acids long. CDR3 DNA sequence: TGTGCCAGCAGCTTGGAGAGGGCTGGGGCCAACGTCCTGACTTTC. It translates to CASSLERAGANVLTF.